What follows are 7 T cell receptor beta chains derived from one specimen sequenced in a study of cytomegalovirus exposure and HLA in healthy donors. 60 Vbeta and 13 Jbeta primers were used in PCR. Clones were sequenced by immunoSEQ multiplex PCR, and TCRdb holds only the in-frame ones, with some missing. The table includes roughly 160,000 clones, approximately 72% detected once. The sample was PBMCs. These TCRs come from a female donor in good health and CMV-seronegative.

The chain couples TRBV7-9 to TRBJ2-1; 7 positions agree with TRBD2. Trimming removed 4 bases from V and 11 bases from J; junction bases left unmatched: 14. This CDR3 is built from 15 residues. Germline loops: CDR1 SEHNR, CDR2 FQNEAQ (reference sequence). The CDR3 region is CASSSNSGPPVKQFF. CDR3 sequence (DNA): TGTGCCAGCAGCTCAAATAGCGGGCCCCCGGTCAAGCAGTTCTTC. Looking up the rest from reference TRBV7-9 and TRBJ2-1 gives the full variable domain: DTGVSQNPRHKITKRGQNVTFRCDPISEHNRLYWYRQTLGQGPEFLTYFQNEAQLEKSRLLSDRFSAERPKGSFSTLEIQRTEQGDSAMYLCASSSNSGPPVKQFFGPGTRLTVL.

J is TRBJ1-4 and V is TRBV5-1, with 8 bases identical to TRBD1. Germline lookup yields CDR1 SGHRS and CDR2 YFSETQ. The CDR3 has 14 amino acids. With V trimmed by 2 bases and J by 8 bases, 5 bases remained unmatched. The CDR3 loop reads CASSLGTGPEKLFF. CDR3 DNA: TGCGCCAGCAGCTTAGGGACAGGACCAGAAAAACTGTTTTTT.

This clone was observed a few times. The CDR3 region has the DNA TGTGCCAGCAGTGTAACGGGGAGTGAGTACGAGCAGTACTTC. Residues: CASSVTGSEYEQYF. The chain employs TRBV6-1 and TRBJ2-7; D is perhaps TRBD2 (5 bases). The CDR3 runs 14 residues. From germline, CDR1 is MNHNS and CDR2 SASEGT. Deletions cut 4 bases from V and 4 bases from J, with 14 bases between.

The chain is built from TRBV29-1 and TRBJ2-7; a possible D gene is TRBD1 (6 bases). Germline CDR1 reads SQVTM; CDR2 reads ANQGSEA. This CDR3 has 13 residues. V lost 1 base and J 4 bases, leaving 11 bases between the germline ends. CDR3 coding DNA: TGCAGCGTTGAAGGGGGGCATCCGTACGAGCAGTACTTC. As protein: CSVEGGHPYEQYF.

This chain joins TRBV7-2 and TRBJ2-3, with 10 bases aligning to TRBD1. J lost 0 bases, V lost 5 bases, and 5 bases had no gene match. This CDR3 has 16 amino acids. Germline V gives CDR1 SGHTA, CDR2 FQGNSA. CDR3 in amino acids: CASSQRTGGSTDTQYF. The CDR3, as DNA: TGTGCCAGCAGCCAAAGGACAGGGGGTAGCACAGATACGCAGTATTTT.

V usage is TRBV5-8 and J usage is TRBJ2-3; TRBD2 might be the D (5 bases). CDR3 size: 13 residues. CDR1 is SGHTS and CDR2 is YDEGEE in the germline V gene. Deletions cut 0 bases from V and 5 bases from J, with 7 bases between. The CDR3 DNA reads TGTGCCAGCAGCTTGGCCCGGGGAGATACGCAGTATTTT. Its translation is CASSLARGDTQYF.

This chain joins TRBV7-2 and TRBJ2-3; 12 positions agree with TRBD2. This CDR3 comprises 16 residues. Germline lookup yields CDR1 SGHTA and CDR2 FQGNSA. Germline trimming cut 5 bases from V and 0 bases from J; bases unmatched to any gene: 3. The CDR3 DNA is TGTGCCAGCAGCCCACTAGCGGGAGGTAGCACAGATACGCAGTATTTT. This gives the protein CASSPLAGGSTDTQYF.